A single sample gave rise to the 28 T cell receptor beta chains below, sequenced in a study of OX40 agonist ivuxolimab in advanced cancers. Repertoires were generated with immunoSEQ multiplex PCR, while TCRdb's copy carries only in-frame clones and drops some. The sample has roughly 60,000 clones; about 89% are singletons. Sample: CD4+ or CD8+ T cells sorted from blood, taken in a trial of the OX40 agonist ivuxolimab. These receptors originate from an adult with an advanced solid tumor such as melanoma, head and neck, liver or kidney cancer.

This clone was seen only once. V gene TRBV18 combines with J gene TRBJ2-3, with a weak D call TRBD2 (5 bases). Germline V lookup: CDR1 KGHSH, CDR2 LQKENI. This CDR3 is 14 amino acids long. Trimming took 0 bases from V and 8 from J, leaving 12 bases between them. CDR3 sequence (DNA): TGTGCCAGCTCACCACCGAGCGACTATTCTACGCAGTATTTT. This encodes CASSPPSDYSTQYF.

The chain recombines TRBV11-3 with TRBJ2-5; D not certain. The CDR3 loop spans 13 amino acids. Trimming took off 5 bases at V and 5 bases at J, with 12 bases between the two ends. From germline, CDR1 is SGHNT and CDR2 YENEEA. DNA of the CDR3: TGTGCCAGCAGCCCGGGCCCGGCGGAGACCCAGTACTTC. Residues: CASSPGPAETQYF.

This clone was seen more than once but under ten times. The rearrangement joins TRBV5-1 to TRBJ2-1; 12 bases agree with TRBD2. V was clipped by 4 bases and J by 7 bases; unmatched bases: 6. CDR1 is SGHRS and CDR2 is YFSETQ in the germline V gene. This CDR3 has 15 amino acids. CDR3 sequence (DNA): TGCGCCAGCAGCATCCCTAGCGGGAGGGGAAATGAGCAGTTCTTC. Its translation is CASSIPSGRGNEQFF.

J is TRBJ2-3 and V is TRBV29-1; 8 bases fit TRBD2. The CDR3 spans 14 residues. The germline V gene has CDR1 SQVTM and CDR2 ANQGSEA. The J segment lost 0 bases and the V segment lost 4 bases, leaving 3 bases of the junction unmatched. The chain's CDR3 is CSVGASGSTDTQYF. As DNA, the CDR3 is TGCAGCGTTGGGGCTAGCGGGAGCACAGATACGCAGTATTTT.

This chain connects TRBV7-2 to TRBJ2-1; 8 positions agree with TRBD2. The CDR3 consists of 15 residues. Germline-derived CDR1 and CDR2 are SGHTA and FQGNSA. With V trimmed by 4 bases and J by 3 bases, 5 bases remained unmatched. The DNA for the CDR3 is TGTGCCAGCAGCTCCGCCGGGACTAGCTACAATGAGCAGTTCTTC. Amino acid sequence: CASSSAGTSYNEQFF.

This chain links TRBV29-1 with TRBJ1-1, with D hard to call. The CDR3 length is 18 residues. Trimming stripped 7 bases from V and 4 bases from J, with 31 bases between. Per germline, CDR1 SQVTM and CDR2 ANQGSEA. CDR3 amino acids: CSALSWGKGMPISTEAFF. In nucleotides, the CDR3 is TGCAGCGCTTTGTCGTGGGGTAAAGGGATGCCGATAAGCACTGAAGCTTTCTTT.

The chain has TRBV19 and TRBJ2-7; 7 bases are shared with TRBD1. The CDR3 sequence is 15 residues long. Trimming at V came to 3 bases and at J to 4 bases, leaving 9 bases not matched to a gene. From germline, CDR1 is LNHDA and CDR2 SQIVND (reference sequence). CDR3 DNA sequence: TGTGCCAGTAGTATCGGGACAGTGGGGCCATACGAGCAGTACTTC. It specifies CASSIGTVGPYEQYF.

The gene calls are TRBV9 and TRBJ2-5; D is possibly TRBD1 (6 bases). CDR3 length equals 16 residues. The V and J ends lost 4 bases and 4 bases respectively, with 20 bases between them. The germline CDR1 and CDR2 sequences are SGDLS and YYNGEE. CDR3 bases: TGTGCCAGCAGCCCTGGACCGGGACAATCCACAGAGACCCAGTACTTC. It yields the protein CASSPGPGQSTETQYF. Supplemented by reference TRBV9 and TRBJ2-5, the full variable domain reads DSGVTQTPKHLITATGQRVTLRCSPRSGDLSVYWYQQSLDQGLQFLIQYYNGEERAKGNILERFSAQQFPDLHSELNLSSLELGDSALYFCASSPGPGQSTETQYFGPGTRLLVL.

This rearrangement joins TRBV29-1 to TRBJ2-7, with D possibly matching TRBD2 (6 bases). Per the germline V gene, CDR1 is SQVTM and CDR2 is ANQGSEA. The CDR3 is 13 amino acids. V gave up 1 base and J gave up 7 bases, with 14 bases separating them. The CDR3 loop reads CSVEVTRAGEQYF. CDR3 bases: TGCAGCGTTGAAGTGACCCGGGCGGGAGAGCAGTACTTC.

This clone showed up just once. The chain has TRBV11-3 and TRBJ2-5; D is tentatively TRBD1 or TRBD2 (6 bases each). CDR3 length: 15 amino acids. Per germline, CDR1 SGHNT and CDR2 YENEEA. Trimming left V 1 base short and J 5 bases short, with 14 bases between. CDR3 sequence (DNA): TGTGCCAGCAGCTTAGTGGGGGGCGAGGGGGAGACCCAGTACTTC. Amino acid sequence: CASSLVGGEGETQYF.

The CDR3 loop is CASSLGPGGYNEQFF. The DNA of the CDR3 is TGCGCCAGCAGCTTGGGACCCGGGGGCTACAATGAGCAGTTCTTC. V is TRBV5-1 and J is TRBJ2-1, with a weak D call TRBD2 (6 bases). This CDR3 has 15 residues. Trimming removed 0 bases from V and 3 bases from J, with 10 bases in between. CDR1 is SGHRS, CDR2 YFSETQ, per germline.

The CDR3 nucleotides read TGCGCCAGCAGCTTGACTAGCGGGAGTTTCAATGAGCAGTTCTTC. As protein: CASSLTSGSFNEQFF. The gene calls are TRBV5-1 and TRBJ2-1; 11 bases match TRBD2. Germline V gives CDR1 SGHRS, CDR2 YFSETQ. The V gene end was trimmed by 1 base and the J gene end by 6 bases; junction bases not matched to a gene: 3. This CDR3 is built from 15 residues.

CDR3 loop: CACNTGGTEAFF. As DNA, the CDR3 is TGTGCCTGTAATACAGGGGGCACTGAAGCTTTCTTT. This chain links TRBV30 with TRBJ1-1, with 8 bases lining up with TRBD1. V dropped 6 bases and J dropped 4; count of bases not matched to a gene: 4. Germline V gene sequence: CDR1 GTSNPN, CDR2 SVGIG (reference sequence). The CDR3 runs to 12 residues. Full variable domain (outside the CDR3, taken from reference TRBV30 and TRBJ1-1): SQTIHQWPATLVQPVGSPLSLECTVEGTSNPNLYWYRQAAGRGLQLLFYSVGIGQISSEVPQNLSASRPQDRQFILSSKKLLLSDSGFYLCACNTGGTEAFFGQGTRLTVV.

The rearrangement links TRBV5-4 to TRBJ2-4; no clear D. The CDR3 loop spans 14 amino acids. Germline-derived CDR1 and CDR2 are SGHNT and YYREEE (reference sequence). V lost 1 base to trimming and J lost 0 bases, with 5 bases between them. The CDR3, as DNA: TGTGCCAGCAGCTTGCCGGGAGCCAAAAACATTCAGTACTTC. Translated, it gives CASSLPGAKNIQYF. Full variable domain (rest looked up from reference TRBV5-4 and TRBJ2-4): ETGVTQSPTHLIKTRGQQVTLRCSSQSGHNTVSWYQQALGQGPQFIFQYYREEENGRGNFPPRFSGLQFPNYSSELNVNALELDDSALYLCASSLPGAKNIQYFGAGTRLSVL.

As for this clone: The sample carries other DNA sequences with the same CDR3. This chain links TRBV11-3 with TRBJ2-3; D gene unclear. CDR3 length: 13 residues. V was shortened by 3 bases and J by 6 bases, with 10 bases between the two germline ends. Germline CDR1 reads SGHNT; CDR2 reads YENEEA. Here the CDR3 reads CASSLDPADTQYF. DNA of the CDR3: TGTGCCAGCAGCTTGGACCCCGCGGATACGCAGTATTTT.

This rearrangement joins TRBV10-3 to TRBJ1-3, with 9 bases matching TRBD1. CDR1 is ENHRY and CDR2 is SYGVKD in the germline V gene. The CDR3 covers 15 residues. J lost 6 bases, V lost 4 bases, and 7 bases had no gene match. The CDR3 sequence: CAISAPGQGPNTIYF. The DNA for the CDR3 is TGTGCCATCAGTGCCCCGGGACAGGGTCCAAACACCATATATTTT.

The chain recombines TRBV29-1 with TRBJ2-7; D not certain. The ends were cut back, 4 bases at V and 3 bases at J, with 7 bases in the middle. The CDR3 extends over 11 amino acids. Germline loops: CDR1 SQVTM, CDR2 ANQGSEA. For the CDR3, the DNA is TGCAGCGTTGGGGCAGGCTACGAGCAGTACTTC. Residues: CSVGAGYEQYF.

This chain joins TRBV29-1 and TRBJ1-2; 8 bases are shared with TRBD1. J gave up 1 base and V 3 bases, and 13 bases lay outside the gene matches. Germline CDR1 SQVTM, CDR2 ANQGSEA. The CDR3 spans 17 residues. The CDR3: CSVERGQGLGGNYGYTF. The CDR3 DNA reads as TGCAGCGTTGAGCGTGGACAGGGACTAGGAGGTAACTATGGCTACACCTTC.

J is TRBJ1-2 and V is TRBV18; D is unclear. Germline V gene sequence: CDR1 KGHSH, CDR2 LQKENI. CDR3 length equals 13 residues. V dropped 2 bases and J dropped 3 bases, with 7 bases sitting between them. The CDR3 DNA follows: TGTGCCAGCTCACCAAGGCAGTACTATGGCTACACCTTC. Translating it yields CASSPRQYYGYTF.

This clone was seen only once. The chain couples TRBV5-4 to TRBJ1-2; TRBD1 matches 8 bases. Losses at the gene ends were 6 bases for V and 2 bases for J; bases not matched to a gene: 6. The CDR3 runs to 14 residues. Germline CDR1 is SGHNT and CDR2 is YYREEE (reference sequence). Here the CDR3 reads CASKVGQVNYGYTF. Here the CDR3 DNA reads TGTGCCAGCAAGGTGGGACAGGTGAACTATGGCTACACCTTC. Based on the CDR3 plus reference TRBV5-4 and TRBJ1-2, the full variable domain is ETGVTQSPTHLIKTRGQQVTLRCSSQSGHNTVSWYQQALGQGPQFIFQYYREEENGRGNFPPRFSGLQFPNYSSELNVNALELDDSALYLCASKVGQVNYGYTFGSGTRLTVV.

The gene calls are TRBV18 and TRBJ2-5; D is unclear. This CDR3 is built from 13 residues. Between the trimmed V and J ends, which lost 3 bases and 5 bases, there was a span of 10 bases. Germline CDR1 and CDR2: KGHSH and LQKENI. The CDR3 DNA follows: TGTGCCAGCTCACCGGGCCGGCGGGAGACCCAGTACTTC. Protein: CASSPGRRETQYF. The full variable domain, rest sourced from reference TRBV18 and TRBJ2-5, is NAGVMQNPRHLVRRRGQEARLRCSPMKGHSHVYWYRQLPEEGLKFMVYLQKENIIDESGMPKERFSAEFPKEGPSILRIQQVVRGDSAAYFCASSPGRRETQYFGPGTRLLVL.

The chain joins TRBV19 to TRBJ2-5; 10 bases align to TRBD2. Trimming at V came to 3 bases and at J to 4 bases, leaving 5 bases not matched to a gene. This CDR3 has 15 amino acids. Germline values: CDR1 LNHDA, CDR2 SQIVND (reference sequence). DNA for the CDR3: TGTGCCAGTAGTATTGGGCTAGCGGGAGCAGAGACCCAGTACTTC. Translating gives CASSIGLAGAETQYF.

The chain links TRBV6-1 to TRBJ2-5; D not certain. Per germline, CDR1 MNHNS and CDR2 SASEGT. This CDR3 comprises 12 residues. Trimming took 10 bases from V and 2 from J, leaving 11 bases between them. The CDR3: CATGRIQETQYF. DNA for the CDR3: TGTGCCACCGGACGGATTCAAGAGACCCAGTACTTC.

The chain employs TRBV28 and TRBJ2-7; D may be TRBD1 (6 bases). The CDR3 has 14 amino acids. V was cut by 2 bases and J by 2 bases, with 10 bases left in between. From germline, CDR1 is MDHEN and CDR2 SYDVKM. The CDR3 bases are TGTGCCAGCAGTTTAATGGGACAAACCTACGAGCAGTACTTC. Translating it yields CASSLMGQTYEQYF.

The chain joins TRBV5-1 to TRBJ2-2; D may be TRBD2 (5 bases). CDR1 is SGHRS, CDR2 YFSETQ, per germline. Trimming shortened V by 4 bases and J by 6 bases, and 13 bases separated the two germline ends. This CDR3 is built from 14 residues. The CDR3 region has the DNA TGCGCCAGCAGCACACCAACGGGGTCCGGGGAGCTGTTTTTT. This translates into CASSTPTGSGELFF. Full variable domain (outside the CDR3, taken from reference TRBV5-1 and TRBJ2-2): KAGVTQTPRYLIKTRGQQVTLSCSPISGHRSVSWYQQTPGQGLQFLFEYFSETQRNKGNFPGRFSGRQFSNSRSEMNVSTLELGDSALYLCASSTPTGSGELFFGEGSRLTVL.

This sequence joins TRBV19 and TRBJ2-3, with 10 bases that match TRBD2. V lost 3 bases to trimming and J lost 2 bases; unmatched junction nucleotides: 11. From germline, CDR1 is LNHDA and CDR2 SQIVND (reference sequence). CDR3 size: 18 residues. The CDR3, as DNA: TGTGCCAGTAGTATTGCGCCGCCTAGCGGGAGAAACACAGATACGCAGTATTTT. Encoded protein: CASSIAPPSGRNTDTQYF.

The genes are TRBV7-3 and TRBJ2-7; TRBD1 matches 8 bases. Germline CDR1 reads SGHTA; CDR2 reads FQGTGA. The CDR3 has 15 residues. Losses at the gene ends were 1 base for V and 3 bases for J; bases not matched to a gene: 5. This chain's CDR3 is CASSLMAGGFYEQYF. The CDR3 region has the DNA TGTGCCAGCAGCTTAATGGCAGGGGGCTTCTACGAGCAGTACTTC. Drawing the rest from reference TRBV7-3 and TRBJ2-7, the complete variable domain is GAGVSQTPSNKVTEKGKYVELRCDPISGHTALYWYRQSLGQGPEFLIYFQGTGAADDSGLPNDRFFAVRPEGSVSTLKIQRTERGDSAVYLCASSLMAGGFYEQYFGPGTRLTVT.

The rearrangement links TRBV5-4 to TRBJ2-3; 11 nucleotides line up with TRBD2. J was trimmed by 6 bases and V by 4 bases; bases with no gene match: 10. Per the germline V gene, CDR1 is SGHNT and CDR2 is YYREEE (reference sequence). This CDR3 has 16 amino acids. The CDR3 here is CASSPPRASGRDTQYF. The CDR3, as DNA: TGTGCCAGCAGCCCCCCCCGGGCTAGCGGGAGGGATACGCAGTATTTT.